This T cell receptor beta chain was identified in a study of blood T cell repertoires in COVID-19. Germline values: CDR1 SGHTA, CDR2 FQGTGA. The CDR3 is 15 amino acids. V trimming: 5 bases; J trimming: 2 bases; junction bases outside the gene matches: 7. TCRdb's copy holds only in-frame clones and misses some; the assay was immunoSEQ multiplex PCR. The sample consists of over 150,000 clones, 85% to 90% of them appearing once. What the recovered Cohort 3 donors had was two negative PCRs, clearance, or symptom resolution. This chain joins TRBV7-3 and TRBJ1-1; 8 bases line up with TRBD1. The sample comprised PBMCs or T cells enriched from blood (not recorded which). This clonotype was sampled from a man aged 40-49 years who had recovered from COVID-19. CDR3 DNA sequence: TGTGCCAGCAGCCTTTTGGGGACAGGTAACACTGAAGCTTTCTTT. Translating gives CASSLLGTGNTEAFF.